This entry concerns a single TCR beta chain. Its antigen is not identified. V lost 5 bases and J 7 bases, leaving 13 bases between the germline ends. The CDR3 consists of 13 residues. This sample is drawn from a study of Ad26.COV2.S vaccination and SARS-CoV-2 variants. Whole-study results and caveats: Higher spike-specific TCR breadth was found in vaccine recipients than in placebo recipients. There was reportedly substantial breadth in spike-specific CD8+ and CD4+ T cell responses after vaccination.

Only in-frame clones appear in the TCRdb table, and some are missing; sequencing was by immunoSEQ multiplex PCR. Here the sample spans approximately 400,000 clones, around 90% being singletons. The chain joins TRBV12-3 or TRBV12-4 to TRBJ2-3, with D unclear. The source is a human donor who had recovered from COVID-19. This specimen was peripheral blood, taken after recovery from COVID-19. The CDR3 bases are TGTGCCAGCAGTGTTTCCCGGCGCTATACGCAGTATTTT. Amino acids: CASSVSRRYTQYF.